This T cell receptor beta chain was identified during a study of glioma-infiltrating T cells after dendritic cell vaccination. For the study at large: Dendritic cell vaccine was injected intradermally three times, biweekly.

The primer mix had 60 V beta and 13 J beta primers. Here immunoSEQ multiplex PCR was the method, and the copy in TCRdb shows in-frame clones only, minus some. This repertoire shows under 40,000 clones, 90% found once; its top ten account for 2.2%. Details on this clone: Antigen unknown.

Findings of the study overall: Complete blood and tumor specimen sets were limited to few patients.

This CDR3 has 14 amino acids. Trimming shortened V by 6 bases and J by 0 bases, and 9 bases separated the two germline ends. CDR1 and CDR2 from the germline V gene are MNHEY and SVGAGI. The rearrangement links TRBV6-5 to TRBJ1-5; maybe TRBD1 (6 bases). This specimen consisted of blood, obtained before dendritic cell vaccination. This TCR was sampled from a human donor with glioblastoma. CDR3 in amino acids: CASRPQGSNQPQHF. CDR3 bases: TGTGCCAGCAGGCCACAGGGTAGCAATCAGCCCCAGCATTTT.